The 3 T cell receptor beta chains reported below all come from one sample, sequenced in a study of CD8 T cells in Susac syndrome. Random hexamers were used to reverse transcribe the RNA input (about 0.5 to 1 ug). Via MiXCR, TCRdb re-called the immunoSEQ multiplex PCR reads, giving one row per CDR3 protein. The sample gives about 140,000 distinct CDR3 sequences, approximately 95% of which show up once; about 0.18% is in the top ten. Source material: CD8+ T cells from PBMCs. These receptors were taken from a human donor with Susac syndrome.

The V and J genes are TRBV20-1 and TRBJ2-1; 7 bases map to TRBD2. CDR1 is DFQATT and CDR2 is SNEGSKA in the germline V gene (reference sequence). This CDR3 has 11 amino acids. The CDR3 DNA is TGCAGCTGTGGGGGGGACAATGAGCAGTTCTTC. This encodes CSCGGDNEQFF.

The table lists this clonotype with a count of one. The CDR3 nucleotides are TGTGCCACCGCTAGGCAGGGCACCGGGGAGCTGTTTTTT. Translating it yields CATARQGTGELFF. The chain employs TRBV10-3 and TRBJ2-2; the D gene is possibly TRBD1 (5 bases). This CDR3 spans 13 amino acids. V lost 10 bases and J lost 4, with 13 bases in between. The V gene's germline CDR1 is ENHRY and CDR2 SYGVKD.

The gene calls are TRBV20-1 and TRBJ2-7, with 8 bases identical to TRBD2. Germline CDR1 is DFQATT and CDR2 is SNEGSKA (reference sequence). V gave up 7 bases and J gave up 3 bases; unmatched junction bases: 20. This CDR3 spans 17 amino acids. CDR3 DNA sequence: TGCAGTGTAAAGGCCAGCGGGAGCCTTGGGGGGGACTACGAGCAGTACTTC. It codes for CSVKASGSLGGDYEQYF.